Each of the 14 T cell receptor beta chains below was sequenced from the same sample in a study of post-analysis software for immune sequencing data. Included in the TCR beta cDNA libraries were unique molecular identifiers. TCRdb analysed the PCR reads with MiXCR anew, one entry per CDR3 protein. The sample yields 600,000 to 700,000 distinct CDR3 sequences, around 64% seen once. Antigen specificity for these receptors is unknown. Study-wide findings and caveats: Among 5 or 6 TRBV segments more frequent in patients than controls were TRBV5-6, TRBV5-1 and TRBV20-1.

The sample consisted of blood. These receptor sequences come from a girl aged 2-10 years with multiple sclerosis.

This clonotype was seen only a few times. The genes are TRBV12-3 or TRBV12-4 and TRBJ1-2; maybe TRBD1 (5 bases). This CDR3 comprises 12 residues. Between the trimmed V and J ends, which lost 1 base and 10 bases, there was a span of 10 bases. The CDR3 here is CASSLVLGVYTF. CDR3 sequence (DNA): TGTGCCAGCAGTTTAGTTCTAGGGGTCTACACCTTC.

The chain links TRBV20-1 to TRBJ2-2; weak D call: TRBD2 (6 bases). Trimming cost V 3 bases and J 9 bases, with 17 bases left between them. Germline values: CDR1 DFQATT, CDR2 SNEGSKA (reference sequence). This CDR3 has 14 residues. The CDR3 coding sequence is TGCAGTGCTAGGGCCGGGTCAAGCGGGCGGGAGCTGTTTTTT. Translated, it gives CSARAGSSGRELFF.

The CDR3 DNA follows: TGCGCCAGCAGCCCAGGGCGTGGTGAAAAACTGTTTTTT. Its translation is CASSPGRGEKLFF. The chain employs TRBV5-1 and TRBJ1-4, with D possibly TRBD1 on 5 matching bases. The CDR3 runs to 13 residues. Trimming took 4 bases from V and 7 from J, leaving 11 bases between them. Germline V gene sequence: CDR1 SGHRS, CDR2 YFSETQ.

This clonotype was seen just once. The junction differs from germline at one of its ends, possibly a read error. J is TRBJ2-2 and V is TRBV15; D ambiguous. The length of the CDR3 is 14 residues. Germline V CDR1 and CDR2: LNHNV, YYDKDF (reference sequence). DNA for the CDR3: TGTGCCACAAGCAGAGATCGTACGACCGGGGAGCTGTTTTTT. Protein product: CATSRDRTTGELFF.

The chain uses TRBV6-2 or TRBV6-3 and TRBJ2-1; a possible D gene is TRBD1 (5 bases). Germline V CDR1 and CDR2: MNHEY, SVGEGT. The CDR3 runs to 12 residues. Trimming took off 8 bases at V and 9 bases at J, with 14 bases between the two ends. Here the CDR3 reads CASRPDRGEQFF. CDR3 DNA: TGTGCCAGCCGTCCCGACAGAGGTGAGCAGTTCTTC.

This clonotype was counted once. V is TRBV5-1 and J is TRBJ1-5, with 8 bases aligning to TRBD1. Germline V gene data show CDR1 as SGHRS and CDR2 as YFSETQ. This CDR3 is built from 15 residues. V lost 0 bases to trimming and J lost 7 bases; unmatched junction nucleotides: 6. The CDR3 sequence is CASSLGGTGGQPQHF. The CDR3 DNA reads as TGCGCCAGCAGCTTGGGGGGGACAGGAGGACAGCCCCAGCATTTT.

This chain connects TRBV20-1 to TRBJ2-5; possibly TRBD2 for D (5 bases). The CDR3 has 14 amino acids. The ends were cut back, 1 base at V and 6 bases at J, with 15 bases in the middle. CDR1 and CDR2 from the germline V gene are DFQATT and SNEGSKA (reference sequence). CDR3 sequence: CSARGVRGRKTQYF. The CDR3 DNA is TGCAGTGCTAGAGGGGTCCGGGGAAGAAAGACCCAGTACTTC.

CDR3 nucleotides: TGCAGCGTCCCTAAGGGCCGTCGATCCTACAATGAGCAGTTCTTC. It specifies CSVPKGRRSYNEQFF. The rearrangement links TRBV29-1 to TRBJ2-1; no reliable D call. CDR1 SQVTM and CDR2 ANQGSEA come from the germline V gene. The CDR3 length is 15 residues. Trimming took 6 bases from V and 1 from J, leaving 16 bases between them.

This clonotype came up a few times. This chain joins TRBV11-1 and TRBJ2-7; no clear D gene. Trimming cost V 5 bases and J 0 bases, with 20 bases left between them. The CDR3 loop spans 17 amino acids. Looked up from germline, CDR1 is SGHAT and CDR2 is FQDESV (reference sequence). CDR3 sequence reads: CASSPSVADPASYEQYF. The CDR3 DNA follows: TGTGCCAGCAGCCCCTCCGTGGCAGATCCCGCCTCCTACGAGCAGTACTTC.

The DNA of the CDR3 is TGTGCCAGCAGCGGGACTAGCGGTAGCTCTGGGGCCAACGTCCTGACTTTC. Translating gives CASSGTSGSSGANVLTF. This chain joins TRBV5-5 and TRBJ2-6, with 11 bases fitting TRBD2. J lost 0 bases, V lost 4 bases, and 3 bases had no gene match. The length of the CDR3 is 17 residues. Germline V gene sequence: CDR1 SGHKS, CDR2 YYEKEE (reference sequence).

The chain links TRBV7-9 to TRBJ2-1; 14 bases are a match to TRBD2. This CDR3 has 19 amino acids. The J segment lost 2 bases and the V segment lost 6 bases, leaving 12 bases of the junction unmatched. The V gene's germline CDR1 is SEHNR and CDR2 FQNEAQ (reference sequence). The CDR3 DNA reads TGTGCCAGCAGTCCTGGACTAGCGGGGGGCCGGGGCACCTACAATGAGCAGTTCTTC. The encoded protein is CASSPGLAGGRGTYNEQFF.

The rearrangement joins TRBV4-1 to TRBJ2-7; D might be TRBD1 (5 bases). Germline assignment: CDR1 MGHRA and CDR2 YSYEKL. The V and J ends lost 0 bases and 2 bases respectively, with 11 bases between them. The CDR3 has 15 amino acids. The CDR3 sequence: CASSQDGAQPYEQYF. Written as DNA, the CDR3 is TGCGCCAGCAGCCAAGATGGGGCTCAGCCCTACGAGCAGTACTTC.

V gene TRBV20-1 combines with J gene TRBJ2-3; a possible D gene is TRBD2 (6 bases). Germline assignment: CDR1 DFQATT and CDR2 SNEGSKA (reference sequence). The CDR3 covers 13 residues. With 6 bases removed from V and 1 base from J, the gap between germline ends came to 11 bases. DNA for the CDR3: TGCAGTGCCCGGGGGTGGGGCACAGATACGCAGTATTTT. Amino acid sequence: CSARGWGTDTQYF.

This clonotype was found a few times. This chain's CDR3 is CSVDSGAVNYGYTF. CDR3 nucleotide sequence: TGCAGCGTTGATTCGGGAGCCGTTAACTATGGCTACACCTTC. The chain is built from TRBV29-1 and TRBJ1-2, with D unresolved. Trimming cost V 3 bases and J 1 base, with 12 bases left between them. The germline CDR1 and CDR2 sequences are SQVTM and ANQGSEA. The CDR3 runs 14 residues.